This is a list of T cell receptor beta chains from one sample in a study of T cell responses to AZD1222 COVID-19 vaccine. Some clones are missing from TCRdb's copy, which holds only in-frame ones; the method was immunoSEQ multiplex PCR. The data contain about 140,000 clones, roughly nine tenths of them singletons. The sample here was peripheral blood, taken 28 days after the second AZD1222 dose. The receptors were sampled from an adult who received the AZD1222 COVID-19 vaccine. The CDR3 runs from the conserved cysteine through the conserved F or W. A D gene is named only where the DNA matches it firmly. Size is omitted from some rows. Given values are once, few, many or a class for expanded clones.

V gene: TRBV5-4
clone size: NA
D gene: NA
J gene: TRBJ2-5
CDR3 protein: CASSLEGRSIRTQYF
CDR3 DNA: TGTGCCAGCAGCTTGGAGGGCAGGAGCATTCGGACCCAGTACTTC

V gene: TRBV27
clone size: once
D gene: NA
J gene: TRBJ1-6
CDR3 protein: CASSPSAQGFYNSPLHF
CDR3 DNA: TGTGCCAGCAGTCCATCAGCCCAGGGATTCTATAATTCACCCCTCCACTTT

V gene: TRBV5-1
clone size: NA
D gene: NA
J gene: TRBJ2-3
CDR3 protein: CASSLERQGTDTQYF
CDR3 DNA: TGCGCCAGCAGCTTGGAACGACAAGGCACAGATACGCAGTATTTT

V gene: TRBV14
clone size: few
D gene: TRBD1
J gene: TRBJ2-7
CDR3 protein: CASSLGGQGADEQYF
CDR3 DNA: TGTGCCAGCAGCCTGGGAGGACAGGGCGCCGACGAGCAGTACTTC

V gene: TRBV19
clone size: few
D gene: NA
J gene: TRBJ2-3
CDR3 protein: CASSIAGSDTQYF
CDR3 DNA: TGTGCCAGTAGTATAGCAGGGTCCGATACGCAGTATTTT

V gene: TRBV2
clone size: NA
D gene: TRBD1
J gene: TRBJ1-5
CDR3 protein: CASSGTGNSNQPQHF
CDR3 DNA: TGTGCCAGCAGTGGGACAGGAAATAGCAATCAGCCCCAGCATTTT

V gene: TRBV5-4
clone size: NA
D gene: NA
J gene: TRBJ2-4
CDR3 protein: CASSLENPGGPVGLIQYF
CDR3 DNA: TGTGCCAGCAGCTTGGAAAATCCCGGGGGCCCAGTTGGGCTGATTCAGTACTTC

V gene: TRBV18
clone size: NA
D gene: NA
J gene: TRBJ2-7
CDR3 protein: CASSLTSPHEQYF
CDR3 DNA: TGTGCCAGCTCACTAACTAGTCCCCACGAGCAGTACTTC

V gene: TRBV15
clone size: NA
D gene: NA
J gene: TRBJ1-2
CDR3 protein: CATSRAGINYGYTF
CDR3 DNA: TGTGCCACCAGCAGAGCTGGGATTAACTATGGCTACACCTTC

V gene: TRBV5-5
clone size: NA
D gene: NA
J gene: TRBJ1-5
CDR3 protein: CASSLTAPGNQPQHF
CDR3 DNA: TGTGCCAGCAGCTTAACGGCCCCCGGCAATCAGCCCCAGCATTTT

V gene: TRBV9
clone size: once
D gene: NA
J gene: TRBJ1-1
CDR3 protein: CASSVGSENTEAFF
CDR3 DNA: TGTGCCAGCAGCGTAGGGAGTGAGAACACTGAAGCTTTCTTT

V gene: TRBV6-5
clone size: NA
D gene: TRBD1
J gene: TRBJ1-2
CDR3 protein: CASTDRARYGYTF
CDR3 DNA: TGTGCCAGCACGGACAGGGCGCGCTATGGCTACACCTTC

V gene: TRBV28
clone size: NA
D gene: NA
J gene: TRBJ1-2
CDR3 protein: CAIRDTNYGYTF
CDR3 DNA: TGTGCCATTCGGGACACGAACTATGGCTACACCTTC

V gene: TRBV11-2
clone size: NA
D gene: TRBD2
J gene: TRBJ2-3
CDR3 protein: CASSPGLARDTQYF
CDR3 DNA: TGTGCCAGCAGCCCGGGACTAGCGAGGGATACGCAGTATTTT

V gene: TRBV19
clone size: NA
D gene: NA
J gene: TRBJ2-7
CDR3 protein: CASSMQGNLREQYF
CDR3 DNA: TGTGCCAGTAGTATGCAAGGGAACCTACGAGAGCAGTACTTC

V gene: TRBV15
clone size: once
D gene: TRBD1
J gene: TRBJ1-6
CDR3 protein: CATSPPRDRSRSSYNSPLHF
CDR3 DNA: TGTGCCACCAGCCCCCCCCGGGACAGGAGCAGAAGCTCCTATAATTCACCCCTCCACTTT

V gene: TRBV6-5
clone size: NA
D gene: NA
J gene: TRBJ2-1
CDR3 protein: CASREKYYNEQFF
CDR3 DNA: TGTGCCAGCAGAGAGAAGTACTACAATGAGCAGTTCTTC

V gene: TRBV3-1/TRBV3-2
clone size: NA
D gene: TRBD1
J gene: TRBJ2-5
CDR3 protein: CASSLGTAETQYF
CDR3 DNA: TGTGCCAGCAGCCTCGGGACAGCAGAGACCCAGTACTTC